These 21 T cell receptor beta chains were sequenced from one sample in a study of shared clonotypes between healthy human individuals. Using immunoSEQ multiplex PCR, the repertoire was profiled, and TCRdb retains in-frame clones only, with some absent. The sample lists 550,000 to 750,000 clones, 90% to 95% occurring once. Naive CD8 cells lacked CD45RO, underwent positive selection for CCR7 and left out terminally differentiated effector memory CD45RA+ cells. The sequenced sample consisted of naive CD8+ T cells sorted from blood. Receptor source: a man in his thirties or forties in good health.

The chain links TRBV5-4 to TRBJ2-7; possibly TRBD2 for D (5 bases). The CDR3 is 13 residues long. Looked up from germline, CDR1 is SGHNT and CDR2 is YYREEE (reference sequence). Trimming removed 4 bases from V and 9 bases from J, with 17 bases in between. The CDR3 DNA reads as TGTGCCAGCAGCGGTGCGGAGGATTCGGGGCAGTACTTC. It encodes CASSGAEDSGQYF.

The chain employs TRBV7-9 and TRBJ2-5, with D tentatively TRBD2 (7 bases). V lost 3 bases, J lost 5 bases, and 13 bases lay in between. This CDR3 is 14 amino acids long. Germline CDR1 SEHNR, CDR2 FQNEAQ (reference sequence). DNA of the CDR3: TGTGCCAGCAGCTTCCGGGGGGCGGGCGAGACCCAGTACTTC. This sequence encodes CASSFRGAGETQYF.

J is TRBJ2-2 and V is TRBV27, with TRBD1 matching over 10 bases. There are 19 residues in the CDR3. V trimming: 0 bases; J trimming: 3 bases; junction bases outside the gene matches: 10. In germline, CDR1 is MNHEY, CDR2 SMNVEV (reference sequence). The DNA of the CDR3 is TGTGCCAGCAGTTTATCGGGGACAGGGGTTTCGGTAGACACCGGGGAGCTGTTTTTT. Protein sequence: CASSLSGTGVSVDTGELFF.

V is TRBV29-1 and J is TRBJ2-1; 11 bases agree with TRBD2. With 7 bases clipped from V and 3 bases from J, the junction kept 20 bases outside the gene matches. Germline values: CDR1 SQVTM, CDR2 ANQGSEA. The CDR3 spans 19 residues. CDR3 nucleotides: TGCAGCGCCGGGCCATCTGGCTCTCGACTAGCGGGATTCTACAATGAGCAGTTCTTC. Amino acids: CSAGPSGSRLAGFYNEQFF.

V is TRBV6-4 and J is TRBJ2-1, with TRBD2 matching over 9 bases. Trimming removed 4 bases from V and 9 bases from J; junction bases left unmatched: 10. Germline CDR1 MRHNA, CDR2 SNTAGT. The CDR3 has 15 amino acids. The CDR3 DNA reads TGTGCCAGCAGTGTCGCGGAAGCTAGCGGGGCTGAGCAGTTCTTC. Its translation is CASSVAEASGAEQFF.

The chain recombines TRBV9 with TRBJ2-5, with a possible D match to TRBD1 (6 bases). V lost 3 bases, J lost 2 bases, and 32 bases lay in between. The CDR3 has 21 residues. Germline V gene lookup returns CDR1 SGDLS and CDR2 YYNGEE. The CDR3 protein is CASSGRLPQGSQAPEQETQYF. The DNA of the CDR3 is TGTGCCAGCAGCGGACGACTCCCACAGGGATCGCAGGCGCCGGAACAAGAGACCCAGTACTTC.

V and J are TRBV29-1 and TRBJ2-3; tentatively, D is TRBD1 (5 bases). The CDR3 is made up of 14 amino acids. V lost 3 bases and J 2 bases, leaving 12 bases between the germline ends. Germline-derived CDR1 and CDR2 are SQVTM and ANQGSEA. CDR3 in amino acids: CSVDLRQTTDTQYF. DNA for the CDR3: TGCAGCGTTGATCTTCGACAGACCACAGATACGCAGTATTTT.

The chain couples TRBV14 to TRBJ2-7, with 10 bases identical to TRBD2. Looked up from germline, CDR1 is SGHDN and CDR2 is FVKESK. V lost 1 base, J lost 2 bases, and 2 bases stayed unmatched. The CDR3 is 15 amino acids. This chain's CDR3 is CASSQVAGGTYEQYF. The CDR3 DNA reads as TGTGCCAGCAGCCAAGTAGCGGGAGGAACCTACGAGCAGTACTTC.

This chain connects TRBV27 to TRBJ2-5; 12 bases align to TRBD1. Near its end, the DNA agrees better with TRBJ2-7, so the J call may be wrong. Germline V gene data show CDR1 as MNHEY and CDR2 as SMNVEV (reference sequence). The CDR3 extends over 15 amino acids. The CDR3 DNA follows: TGTGCCAGCAGTTTGGGGGACAGGGGGCCCCACGAGCAGTACTTC. Translating it yields CASSLGDRGPHEQYF.

The chain employs TRBV30 and TRBJ2-1; 11 positions match TRBD2. The germline CDR1 and CDR2 sequences are GTSNPN and SVGIG (reference sequence). There are 17 residues in the CDR3. Losses at the gene ends were 2 bases for V and 6 bases for J; bases not matched to a gene: 12. CDR3 coding DNA: TGTGCCTGGAGTACCTCTATAGCGGGAGGGTACCCCAATGAGCAGTTCTTC. Its protein product is CAWSTSIAGGYPNEQFF.

The rearrangement joins TRBV28 to TRBJ2-4, with D perhaps matching TRBD2 (6 bases). With 6 bases removed from V and 0 bases from J, the gap between germline ends came to 15 bases. Per germline, CDR1 MDHEN and CDR2 SYDVKM. This CDR3 spans 16 amino acids. The CDR3 DNA reads TGTGCCAGCAGCCCGGCCGGGACTGTAGCCAAAAACATTCAGTACTTC. It encodes CASSPAGTVAKNIQYF. Full variable domain (rest looked up from reference TRBV28 and TRBJ2-4): DVKVTQSSRYLVKRTGEKVFLECVQDMDHENMFWYRQDPGLGLRLIYFSYDVKMKEKGDIPEGYSVSREKKERFSLILESASTNQTSMYLCASSPAGTVAKNIQYFGAGTRLSVL.

The chain employs TRBV28 and TRBJ2-7, with a tentative D call TRBD2 (6 bases). Germline CDR1 is MDHEN and CDR2 is SYDVKM. Trimming shortened V by 10 bases and J by 2 bases, and 15 bases separated the two germline ends. The CDR3 is made up of 13 amino acids. The CDR3 sequence is CAISRGLAYEQYF. DNA for the CDR3: TGTGCCATTTCCCGGGGACTTGCCTACGAGCAGTACTTC.

The V and J genes are TRBV4-3 and TRBJ2-7; 9 nucleotides align to TRBD1. The junction had 8 bases not matched to a gene; V was cut back by 0 bases and J by 2 bases. Germline CDR1 and CDR2: LGHNA and YSLEER. The CDR3 consists of 17 residues. The CDR3 spells CASSQDYHRDRAYEQYF. The CDR3 nucleotides read TGCGCCAGCAGCCAAGATTACCACCGGGACAGGGCCTACGAGCAGTACTTC.

This sequence joins TRBV6-1 and TRBJ2-6; TRBD1 matches 8 bases. Germline trimming cut 1 base from V and 1 base from J; bases unmatched to any gene: 15. Germline V gene data show CDR1 as MNHNS and CDR2 as SASEGT. CDR3 length equals 21 residues. The CDR3 loop reads CASSEDPLLGQGFSGANVLTF. The CDR3 region has the DNA TGTGCCAGCAGTGAAGATCCCTTATTAGGACAGGGCTTTTCTGGGGCCAACGTCCTGACTTTC.

The chain links TRBV29-1 to TRBJ2-7, with 13 positions matching TRBD2. J lost 4 bases, V lost 6 bases, and 12 bases had no gene match. Germline assignment: CDR1 SQVTM and CDR2 ANQGSEA. The CDR3 sequence is 16 residues long. The CDR3 protein is CSVTPRLAGGRYEQYF. CDR3 DNA: TGCAGCGTAACACCCCGACTAGCGGGAGGCAGGTACGAGCAGTACTTC.

The V gene is TRBV19, the J gene TRBJ2-5; 7 bases map to TRBD1. This CDR3 has 14 residues. From germline, CDR1 is LNHDA and CDR2 SQIVND (reference sequence). J gave up 3 bases and V 4 bases, and 5 bases lay outside the gene matches. The CDR3 is CASSRFGTEETQYF. The CDR3, as DNA: TGTGCCAGTAGTAGGTTTGGGACAGAAGAGACCCAGTACTTC.

To note about this clone: Germline and junction disagree at one end, which may indicate a read error. The chain uses TRBV2 and TRBJ2-5, with D perhaps TRBD2 (6 bases). This CDR3 spans 17 amino acids. Germline loops: CDR1 SNHLY, CDR2 FYNNEI. CDR3 bases: TGTGCCAGCAGTGAAAATTTGGCTAGCGAGTACCAAGGGACCCAGTACTTC. It is translated as CASSENLASEYQGTQYF.

This clone has a handful of counts. V gene TRBV5-1 combines with J gene TRBJ2-3; 10 bases match TRBD1. V dropped 5 bases and J dropped 2; count of bases not matched to a gene: 8. The CDR3 loop spans 16 amino acids. The germline gives CDR1 SGHRS, CDR2 YFSETQ. The CDR3 nucleotides are TGCGCCAGCAGAGCGACCGGGACAGGGGTCACAGATACGCAGTATTTT. Protein product: CASRATGTGVTDTQYF.

This rearrangement joins TRBV25-1 to TRBJ2-1; D tentatively reads TRBD1 or TRBD2 (5 bases each). CDR1 and CDR2 (germline): MGHDK, SYGVNS. V was shortened by 7 bases and J by 7 bases, with 17 bases between the two germline ends. The length of the CDR3 is 14 residues. The CDR3 DNA is TGTGCCAGCAAAGGGACCCACCACCCTAATGAGCAGTTCTTC. As protein: CASKGTHHPNEQFF.

V and J are TRBV15 and TRBJ1-1; D remains unclear. V was cut by 0 bases and J by 0 bases, with 14 bases left in between. The CDR3 runs to 17 residues. Looked up from germline, CDR1 is LNHNV and CDR2 is YYDKDF (reference sequence). The CDR3, as DNA: TGTGCCACCAGCAGAGATCTAAAAGAGGGCCTGAACACTGAAGCTTTCTTT. It specifies CATSRDLKEGLNTEAFF.

This clone was seen just once. For the CDR3, the DNA is TGTGCCAGTAGTATAGACCCCCGGGAAGCAGACTACGAGCAGTACTTC. It encodes CASSIDPREADYEQYF. This chain links TRBV19 with TRBJ2-7; possibly TRBD2 for D (5 bases). There are 16 residues in the CDR3. CDR1 and CDR2 from the germline V gene are LNHDA and SQIVND (reference sequence). V gave up 0 bases and J gave up 3 bases, with 15 bases separating them. Supplemented by reference TRBV19 and TRBJ2-7, the full variable domain reads DGGITQSPKYLFRKEGQNVTLSCEQNLNHDAMYWYRQDPGQGLRLIYYSQIVNDFQKGDIAEGYSVSREKKESFPLTVTSAQKNPTAFYLCASSIDPREADYEQYFGPGTRLTVT.